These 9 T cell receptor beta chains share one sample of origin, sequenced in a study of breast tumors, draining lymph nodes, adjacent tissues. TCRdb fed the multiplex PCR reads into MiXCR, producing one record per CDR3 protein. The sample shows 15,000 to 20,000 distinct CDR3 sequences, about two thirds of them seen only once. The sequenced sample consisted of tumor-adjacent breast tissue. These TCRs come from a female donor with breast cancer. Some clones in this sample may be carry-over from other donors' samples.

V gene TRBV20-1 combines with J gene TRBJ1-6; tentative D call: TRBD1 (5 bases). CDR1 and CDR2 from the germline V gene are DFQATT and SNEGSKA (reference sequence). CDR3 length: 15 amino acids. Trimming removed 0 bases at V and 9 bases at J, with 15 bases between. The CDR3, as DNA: TGCAGTGCTAGAGAGGCGGGGGGGAGTGGTTCACCCCTCCACTTT. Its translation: CSAREAGGSGSPLHF.

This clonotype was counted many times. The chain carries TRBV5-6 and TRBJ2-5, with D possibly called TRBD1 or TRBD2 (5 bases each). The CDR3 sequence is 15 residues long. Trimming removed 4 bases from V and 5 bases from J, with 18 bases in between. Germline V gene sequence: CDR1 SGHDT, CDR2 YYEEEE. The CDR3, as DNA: TGTGCCAGCAGCGACGGGACCGCGACGAGGGAGACCCAGTACTTC. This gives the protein CASSDGTATRETQYF. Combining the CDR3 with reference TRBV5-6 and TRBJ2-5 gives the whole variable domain DAGVTQSPTHLIKTRGQQVTLRCSPKSGHDTVSWYQQALGQGPQFIFQYYEEEERQRGNFPDRFSGHQFPNYSSELNVNALLLGDSALYLCASSDGTATRETQYFGPGTRLLVL.

CDR3 region: CATSRRGNSNQPQHF. The CDR3 DNA sequence: TGTGCCACCAGCAGAAGGGGTAATAGCAATCAGCCCCAGCATTTT. The chain links TRBV15 to TRBJ1-5; possible D gene TRBD1, 5 bases. In germline, CDR1 is LNHNV, CDR2 YYDKDF (reference sequence). The CDR3 contains 15 residues. Trimming pared 2 bases from V and 0 bases from J, leaving 8 bases between.

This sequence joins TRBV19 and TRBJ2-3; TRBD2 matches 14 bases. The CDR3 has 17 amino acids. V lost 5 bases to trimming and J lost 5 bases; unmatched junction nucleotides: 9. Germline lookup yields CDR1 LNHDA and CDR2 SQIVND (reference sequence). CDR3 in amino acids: CASSFGTSGSVRDTQYF. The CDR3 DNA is TGTGCCAGTAGTTTCGGGACTAGCGGGAGTGTTAGAGATACGCAGTATTTT.

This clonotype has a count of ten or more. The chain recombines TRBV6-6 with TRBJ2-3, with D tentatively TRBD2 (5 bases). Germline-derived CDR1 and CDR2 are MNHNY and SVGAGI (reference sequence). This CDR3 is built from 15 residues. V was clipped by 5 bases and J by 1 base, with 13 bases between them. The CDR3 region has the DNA TGTGCCAGCAGTCACGCGCGGACTGGCACAGATACGCAGTATTTT. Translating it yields CASSHARTGTDTQYF.

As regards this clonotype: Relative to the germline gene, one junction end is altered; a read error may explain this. For the CDR3, the DNA is TGTGCCAGCAGCCCCCGGACAGGGGGAATCTATGGCTACCCCTTC. Its translation is CASSPRTGGIYGYPF. This chain uses TRBV7-2 with TRBJ1-2; 10 bases are a match to TRBD1. This CDR3 is 15 amino acids long. The germline CDR1 and CDR2 sequences are SGHTA and FQGNSA.

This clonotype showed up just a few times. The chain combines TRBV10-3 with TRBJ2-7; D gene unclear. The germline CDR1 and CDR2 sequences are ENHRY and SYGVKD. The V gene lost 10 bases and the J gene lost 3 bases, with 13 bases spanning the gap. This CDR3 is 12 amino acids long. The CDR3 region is CASRNSFYEQYF. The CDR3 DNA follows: TGTGCCAGTCGAAACAGTTTCTACGAGCAGTACTTC.

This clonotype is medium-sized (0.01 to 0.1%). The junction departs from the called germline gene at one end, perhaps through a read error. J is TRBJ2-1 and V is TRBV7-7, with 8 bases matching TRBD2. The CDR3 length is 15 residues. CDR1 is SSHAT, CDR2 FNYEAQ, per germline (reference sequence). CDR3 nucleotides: TGTGCTAGCAGCTTAGGCCGGGGGGGCCGTAATGAGCAGTTCTTC. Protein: CASSLGRGGRNEQFF.

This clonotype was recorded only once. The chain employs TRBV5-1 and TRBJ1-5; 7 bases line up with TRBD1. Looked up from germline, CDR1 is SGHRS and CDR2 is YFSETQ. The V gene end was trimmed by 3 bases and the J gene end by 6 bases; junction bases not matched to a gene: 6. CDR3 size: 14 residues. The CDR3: CASSYQGGGQPQHF. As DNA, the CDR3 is TGCGCCAGCAGCTATCAGGGGGGAGGTCAGCCCCAGCATTTT.